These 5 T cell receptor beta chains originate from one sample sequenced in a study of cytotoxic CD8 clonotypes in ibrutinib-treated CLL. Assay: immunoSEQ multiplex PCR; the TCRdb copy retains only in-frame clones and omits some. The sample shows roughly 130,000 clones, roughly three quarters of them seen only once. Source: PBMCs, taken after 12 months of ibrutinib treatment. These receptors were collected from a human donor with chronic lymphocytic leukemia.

This chain's CDR3 is CASSSTRAPNEKLFF. DNA for the CDR3: TGTGCCAGCAGTTCCACTAGGGCTCCTAATGAAAAACTGTTTTTT. The genes are TRBV6-5 and TRBJ1-4, with D unclear. The germline V gene encodes CDR1 MNHEY and CDR2 SVGAGI. The V end was cut by 4 bases, the J end by 3 bases, with 12 bases between. The CDR3 is made up of 15 amino acids.

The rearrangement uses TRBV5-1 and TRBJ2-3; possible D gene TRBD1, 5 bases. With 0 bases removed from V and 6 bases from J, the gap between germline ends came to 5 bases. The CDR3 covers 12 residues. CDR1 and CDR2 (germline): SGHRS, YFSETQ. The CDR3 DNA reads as TGCGCCAGCAGCTTGGAGGGGGATACGCAGTATTTT. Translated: CASSLEGDTQYF.

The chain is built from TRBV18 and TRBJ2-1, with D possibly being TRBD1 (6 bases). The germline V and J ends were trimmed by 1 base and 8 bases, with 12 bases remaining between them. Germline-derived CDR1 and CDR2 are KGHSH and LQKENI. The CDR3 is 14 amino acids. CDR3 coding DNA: TGTGCCAGCTCACCACGTAAGGGGGTAGATGAGCAGTTCTTC. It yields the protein CASSPRKGVDEQFF.

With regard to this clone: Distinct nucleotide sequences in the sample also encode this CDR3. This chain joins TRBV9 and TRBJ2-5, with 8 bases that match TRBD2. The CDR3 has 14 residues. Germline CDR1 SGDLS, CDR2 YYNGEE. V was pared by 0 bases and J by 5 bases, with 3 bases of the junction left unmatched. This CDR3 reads CASSVAGGPETQYF. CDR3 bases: TGTGCCAGCAGCGTAGCGGGAGGGCCGGAGACCCAGTACTTC. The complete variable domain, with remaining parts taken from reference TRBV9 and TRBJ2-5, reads DSGVTQTPKHLITATGQRVTLRCSPRSGDLSVYWYQQSLDQGLQFLIQYYNGEERAKGNILERFSAQQFPDLHSELNLSSLELGDSALYFCASSVAGGPETQYFGPGTRLLVL.

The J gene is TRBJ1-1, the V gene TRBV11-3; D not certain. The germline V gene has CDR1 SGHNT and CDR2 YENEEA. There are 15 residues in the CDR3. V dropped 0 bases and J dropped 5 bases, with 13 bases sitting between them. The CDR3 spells CASSLDARDTTEAFF. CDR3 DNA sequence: TGTGCCAGCAGCTTAGATGCCCGCGACACAACTGAAGCTTTCTTT.